This is a list of T cell receptor beta chains from one sample in a study of blood T cell repertoires in COVID-19. The protocol was immunoSEQ multiplex PCR, while the TCRdb copy is restricted to in-frame clones and leaves out a portion. This table has 25,000 to 35,000 clones, about 88% appearing once. The sample consisted of peripheral blood. These receptor sequences come from a human donor in a cohort sampled during active COVID-19. The donor label of this sample is uncertain. CDR3s include the opening cysteine and the closing phenylalanine or tryptophan. The D gene is left open where the match is weak. A row's size may be missing; if present it is once, few, many or a size class.

>TRBV10-3|12|NA|NA|TRBJ1-1
CATWKGGTEAFF
TGTGCCACCTGGAAAGGCGGCACTGAAGCTTTCTTT
>TRBV7-9|18|NA|TRBD2|TRBJ2-3
CASSSFGLAGGPTDTQYF
TGTGCCAGCAGCTCATTCGGACTAGCGGGAGGTCCCACAGATACGCAGTATTTT
>TRBV19|15|NA|NA|TRBJ2-3
CASKHRSFSTDTQYF
TGTGCCAGTAAACACAGATCTTTTAGCACAGATACGCAGTATTTT
>TRBV6-5|13|NA|NA|TRBJ1-6
CASRVTGNSPLHF
TGTGCCAGCAGAGTCACAGGAAATTCACCCCTCCACTTT
>TRBV27|16|few|NA|TRBJ2-7
CASSGAGPTRTFEQYF
TGTGCCAGCAGCGGGGCGGGACCAACCCGTACTTTTGAGCAGTACTTC
>TRBV19|13|once|TRBD2|TRBJ2-1
CASSIGWGGAQFF
TGTGCCAGTAGTATAGGTTGGGGGGGTGCGCAGTTCTTC
>TRBV6-5|13|NA|NA|TRBJ1-1
CASSNRGNTEAFF
TGTGCCAGCAGTAACCGGGGGAACACTGAAGCTTTCTTT
>TRBV5-5|15|NA|NA|TRBJ2-3
CASRDQRAGTDTQYF
TGTGCCAGCAGAGACCAGCGAGCAGGCACAGATACGCAGTATTTT
>TRBV15|18|NA|TRBD2|TRBJ2-5
CATRTTLLSGTTQETQYF
TGTGCCACCAGGACTACGCTCCTTAGCGGGACGACCCAAGAGACCCAGTACTTC
>TRBV7-2|16|NA|TRBD1|TRBJ1-5
CASSLAGTGGNQPQHF
TGTGCCAGCAGCCTAGCCGGGACAGGGGGCAATCAGCCCCAGCATTTT
>TRBV9|14|NA|NA|TRBJ2-5
CASSADRLQETQYF
TGTGCCAGCAGCGCCGACAGGCTACAAGAGACCCAGTACTTC
>TRBV24-1|14|few|TRBD2|TRBJ2-1
CATSDAGVINEQFF
TGTGCCACCAGTGACGCGGGGGTCATCAATGAGCAGTTCTTC
>TRBV4-1|15|NA|TRBD1|TRBJ1-3
CASSQSRTGGNTIYF
TGCGCCAGCAGCCAATCTAGGACAGGGGGAAACACCATATATTTT
>TRBV25-1|16|NA|TRBD2|TRBJ2-1
CASSRTSTSGTGEQFF
TGTGCCAGCAGTCGAACAAGCACTAGCGGGACGGGCGAGCAGTTCTTC
>TRBV2|14|few|TRBD1|TRBJ2-7
CASSNGQGVYEQYF
TGTGCCAGCAGCAACGGACAGGGGGTGTACGAGCAGTACTTC
>TRBV11-3|18|medium-sized|TRBD2|TRBJ2-7
CASSLGPGLAGGRYEQYF
TGTGCCAGCAGCTTAGGGCCTGGACTAGCGGGAGGAAGGTACGAGCAGTACTTC
>TRBV25-1|14|few|NA|TRBJ1-1
CASSESLGRSEAFF
TGTGCCAGCAGTGAATCTTTAGGGAGAAGTGAAGCTTTCTTT
>TRBV28|13|NA|NA|TRBJ1-1
CATAPAVNTEAFF
TGTGCCACCGCGCCCGCCGTGAACACTGAAGCTTTCTTT
>TRBV6-4|16|once|TRBD1|TRBJ2-3
CASPQGVGEGTDTQYF
TGTGCCAGCCCACAGGGGGTCGGGGAAGGCACAGATACGCAGTATTTT
>TRBV28|13|NA|NA|TRBJ2-7
CATLSAGNYEQYF
TGTGCTACCCTCTCGGCGGGGAACTACGAGCAGTACTTC
>TRBV7-9|11|NA|NA|TRBJ2-7
CASSLLDTQYF
TGTGCCAGCAGCCTTTTAGACACTCAGTACTTC
>TRBV5-1|15|NA|TRBD2|TRBJ2-1
CASSLTSGRFKEQFF
TGCGCCAGCAGCTTGACTAGCGGGAGATTTAAGGAGCAGTTCTTC
>TRBV7-9|14|few|TRBD1|TRBJ1-5
CASSPNRGSQPQHF
TGTGCCAGCAGTCCGAACAGGGGGAGTCAGCCCCAGCATTTT
>TRBV3-1/TRBV3-2|12|NA|NA|TRBJ1-1
CASSQEGREAFF
TGTGCCAGCAGCCAAGAGGGCAGGGAAGCTTTCTTT
>TRBV7-9|15|NA|NA|TRBJ2-1
CASSPAGSPYNEQFF
TGTGCCAGCAGCCCGGCAGGGTCCCCTTACAATGAGCAGTTCTTC
>TRBV19|15|NA|TRBD2|TRBJ2-3
CASSASGSGTDTQYF
TGTGCCAGTAGTGCCAGCGGGAGCGGCACAGATACGCAGTATTTT
>TRBV5-1|12|NA|NA|TRBJ1-2
CASSLAGDGYTF
TGCGCCAGCAGCTTGGCGGGGGACGGCTACACCTTC
>TRBV5-1|15|NA|NA|TRBJ1-3
CASSSSGTQTDTIYF
TGCGCCAGCAGCTCTTCCGGGACTCAGACGGACACCATATATTTT
>TRBV9|14|NA|NA|TRBJ2-4
CASSVGGPKNIQYF
TGTGCCAGCAGCGTAGGAGGGCCCAAAAACATTCAGTACTTC
>TRBV2|13|NA|TRBD1|TRBJ1-1
CASSGQGESEAFF
TGTGCCAGCAGTGGACAGGGTGAGTCTGAAGCTTTCTTT
>TRBV28|14|medium-sized|NA|TRBJ2-2
CASSGFRSTGELFF
TGTGCCAGCAGTGGGTTTAGGAGCACCGGGGAGCTGTTTTTT
>TRBV5-4|17|NA|TRBD2|TRBJ2-1
CASSLESGLAGVGEQFF
TGTGCCAGCAGCTTGGAGTCAGGACTAGCGGGAGTGGGTGAACAGTTCTTC
>TRBV7-9|14|NA|TRBD2|TRBJ2-3
CASTREGSTDTQYF
TGTGCCAGCACCCGGGAGGGTAGCACAGATACGCAGTATTTT
>TRBV6-1|15|few|NA|TRBJ2-6
CASSETGTGANVLTF
TGTGCCAGCAGTGAAACGGGGACTGGGGCCAACGTCCTGACTTTC
>TRBV7-9|14|NA|TRBD1|TRBJ1-1
CASSPWTGNTEAFF
TGTGCCAGCAGCCCGTGGACAGGGAACACTGAAGCTTTCTTT
>TRBV5-6|15|once|NA|TRBJ2-1
CASSLDWSSYNEQFF
TGTGCCAGCAGCCTGGACTGGAGCTCCTACAATGAGCAGTTCTTC
>TRBV6-4|16|NA|TRBD1|TRBJ2-2
CASSPQGGAGTGELFF
TGTGCCAGCAGTCCCCAAGGGGGCGCGGGCACCGGGGAGCTGTTTTTT
>TRBV9|16|NA|NA|TRBJ2-1
CASSTGPGHSYNEQFF
TGTGCCAGCAGCACGGGACCGGGACACTCCTACAATGAGCAGTTCTTC